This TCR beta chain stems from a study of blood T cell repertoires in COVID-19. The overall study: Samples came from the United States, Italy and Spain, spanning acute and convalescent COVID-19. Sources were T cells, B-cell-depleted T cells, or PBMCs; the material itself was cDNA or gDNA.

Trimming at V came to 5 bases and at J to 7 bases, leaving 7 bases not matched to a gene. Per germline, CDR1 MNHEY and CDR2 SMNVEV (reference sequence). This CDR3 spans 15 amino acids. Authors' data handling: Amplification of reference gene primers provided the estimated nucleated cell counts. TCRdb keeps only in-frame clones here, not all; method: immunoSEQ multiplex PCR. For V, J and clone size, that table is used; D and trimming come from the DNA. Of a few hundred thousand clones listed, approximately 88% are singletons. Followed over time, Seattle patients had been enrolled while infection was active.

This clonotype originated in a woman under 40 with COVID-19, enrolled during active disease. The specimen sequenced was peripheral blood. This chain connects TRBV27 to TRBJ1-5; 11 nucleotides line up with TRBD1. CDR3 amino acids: CASSPGTGGQQPQHF. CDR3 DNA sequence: TGTGCCAGCAGTCCCGGGACAGGGGGTCAGCAGCCCCAGCATTTT.